The 3 T cell receptor beta chains below come from one sample, sequenced in a study of shared clonotypes between healthy human individuals. Profiling relied on immunoSEQ multiplex PCR, and the TCRdb table lists in-frame clones only, not all of them. The sample lists roughly 2.5 million clones, around 90% seen once, with 0.14% in the top ten. The sequenced sample was naive CD4+ T cells sorted from blood. The subset is: CD45RA+ positively selected. The receptors stem from a man between 18 and 29 years old in good health.

The CDR3 protein is CASSYSGGANEQYF. The DNA of the CDR3 is TGTGCCAGCAGCTATAGCGGGGGGGCTAACGAGCAGTACTTC. The chain combines TRBV7-9 with TRBJ2-7; 11 positions agree with TRBD2. This CDR3 is built from 14 residues. Trimming cost V 4 bases and J 5 bases; bases outside gene matches: 4. Germline V lookup: CDR1 SEHNR, CDR2 FQNEAQ (reference sequence).

Worth noting for this clone: Other DNA sequences in this sample translate to the same CDR3. The chain is built from TRBV5-1 and TRBJ2-2; 9 nucleotides match TRBD1. The trim removed 4 bases at V and 1 base at J, leaving 5 bases unmatched. This CDR3 comprises 16 residues. Germline lookup yields CDR1 SGHRS and CDR2 YFSETQ. Here the CDR3 DNA reads TGCGCCAGCAGCCTCCCGGGACAGGGGAACACCGGGGAGCTGTTTTTT. As protein: CASSLPGQGNTGELFF.

The J gene is TRBJ2-7, the V gene TRBV7-2; no clear D gene. Germline-derived CDR1 and CDR2 are SGHTA and FQGNSA. V was pared by 5 bases and J by 6 bases, with 11 bases between. The CDR3 runs 12 residues. Here the CDR3 reads CASSRARSEQYF. The CDR3 DNA is TGTGCCAGCAGCCGGGCGCGGTCCGAGCAGTACTTC.